This TCR beta chain was captured in a study of T cells in localized non-small cell lung cancer (TCRdb year 2020). About the study as a whole: Comparing tumors with uninvolved tumor-adjacent lungs, the study looked at the T cell repertoires of a few hundred patients with early-stage NSCLC. Of the NSCLC patients, over 120 were male and 107 were female, and the mean age was approximately 64 years. The cohort was made up of a few hundred treatment-naive NSCLC patients whose localized lung tumors had been resected.

The immunoSEQ Assay was used to sequence TCR beta CDR3 regions from DNA. On the authors' methods: T cell density was computed as TCR beta template counts normalized to usable DNA estimated by amplifying housekeeping genes. Richness was estimated with the preseqR package, extrapolating to 400,000 templates for PBMC samples and 120,000 templates for tissue samples. Clonality was defined by subtracting Pielou's evenness from one. Tissue-enriched TCRs were identified through differential abundance testing performed on productive amino-acid clonotypes, with a minimum total count of 5 and an alpha of 0.1. The Jaccard Index and the Morisita Overlap Index were used to measure how much the repertoires overlapped between compartments. GLIPH grouped TCR beta CDR3s together with public tetramer-defined viral CDR3s, and a viral motif had to include at least three viral sequences and show V-gene enrichment. Here the immuneACCESS table is served through TCRdb, limited to in-frame sequences with V and J called. Missing clones are a known gap in these copies; in checked studies unresolved V genes cover under half, and the rest lacks a known reason. The DNA was the basis for D and trimming; V, J and clone size are from that table. The sample records 30,000 to 40,000 clones, over 75% of which are singletons. The ten biggest clones cover roughly 17% of the sample.

At diagnosis, peripheral blood, uninvolved tumor-adjacent lung and tumor were collected and stored as a combination of fresh-frozen and FFPE material. Blood samples were analyzed as peripheral blood mononuclear cells for TCR repertoire profiling. Overall results and qualifications from the work: Because multi-region tumor sequencing was not done, intratumor heterogeneity could not be ruled out. A median of 57 of the top 100 tumor clones turned up in the paired uninvolved adjacent lung, and 25 to 35 of those clones also ranked among the top 100 of that same adjacent lung. Longer overall survival was associated with higher T cell density in blood, whereas shorter survival was associated with higher clonality in adjacent lung. Uninvolved tumor-adjacent lung showed the highest T cell clonality, higher than tumor, which suggests more focused antigenic responses in the adjacent lung. Since the design was exploratory, TCR variables were selected using unadjusted p-values with no false-discovery rate correction.

Per the germline V gene, MNHEY is the CDR1 and SVGAGI is the CDR2. V trim: 8 bases; J trim: 4 bases; unmatched bases: 7. Taken from cysteine to phenylalanine, the CDR3 has 14 residues. The kept DNA is CDR3 alone, 42 bases in frame from the first base. Worth noting for this clone: Its recognized antigen is unknown. No per-base quality is available; no much larger clone lies one base away.

The TCR comes from a male donor older than 55 with stage III squamous cell lung carcinoma. Here the chain combines TRBV6-5 and TRBJ1-4; the junction holds 7 bases that match TRBD1. The input for sequencing was peripheral blood, taken before any cancer treatment. The CDR3: CASLRDSDNEKLFF. The base sequence is TGTGCCAGCCTAAGGGACAGCGATAATGAAAAACTGTTTTTT.